This T cell receptor beta chain is drawn from a study of control samples from healthy donors and cancer patients. The assay was immunoSEQ multiplex PCR, and TCRdb's table has in-frame clones only and misses some. The sample lists roughly 400,000 clones; 80% to 95% were seen once. Germline assignment: CDR1 MNHEY and CDR2 SVGAGI. The CDR3 extends over 12 amino acids. Trimming removed 6 bases at V and 5 bases at J, with 11 bases between. The source is a middle-aged man with head and neck cancer. This sequence joins TRBV6-5 and TRBJ2-7; D unclear. The sample consisted of PBMCs. CDR3 bases: TGTGCCAGCAGGGGCCAGGTCCACGAGCAGTACTTC. Translated: CASRGQVHEQYF.